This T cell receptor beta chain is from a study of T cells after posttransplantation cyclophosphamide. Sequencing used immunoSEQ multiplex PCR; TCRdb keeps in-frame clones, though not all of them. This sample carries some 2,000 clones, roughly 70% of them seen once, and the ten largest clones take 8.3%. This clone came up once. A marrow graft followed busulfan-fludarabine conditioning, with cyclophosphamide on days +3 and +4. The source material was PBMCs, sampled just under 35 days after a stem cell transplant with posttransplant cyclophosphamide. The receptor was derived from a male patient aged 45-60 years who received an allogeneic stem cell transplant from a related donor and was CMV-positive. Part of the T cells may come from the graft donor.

The CDR3 sequence: CASRAWTGERGNTIYF. The CDR3, as DNA: TGTGCCAGCAGAGCATGGACAGGGGAACGAGGAAACACCATATATTTT. V and J are TRBV2 and TRBJ1-3; 9 bases match TRBD1. Per the germline V gene, CDR1 is SNHLY and CDR2 is FYNNEI. CDR3 length: 16 residues. Unmatched junction bases numbered 10, after V lost 6 bases and J lost 4 bases.